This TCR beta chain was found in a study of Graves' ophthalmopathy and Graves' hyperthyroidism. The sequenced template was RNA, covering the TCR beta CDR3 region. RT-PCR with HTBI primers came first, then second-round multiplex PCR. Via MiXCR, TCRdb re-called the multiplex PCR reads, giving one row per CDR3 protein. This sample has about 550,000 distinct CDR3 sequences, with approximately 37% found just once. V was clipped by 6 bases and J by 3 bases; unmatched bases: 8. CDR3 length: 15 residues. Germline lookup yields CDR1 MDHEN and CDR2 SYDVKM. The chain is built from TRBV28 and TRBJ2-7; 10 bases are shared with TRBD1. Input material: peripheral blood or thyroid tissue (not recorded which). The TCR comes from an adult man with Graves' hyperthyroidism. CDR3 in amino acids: CASRAGTGANYEQYF. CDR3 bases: TGTGCCAGCAGAGCCGGGACAGGGGCGAACTACGAGCAGTACTTC.